These 18 T cell receptor beta chains originate from one sample sequenced in a study of cytomegalovirus exposure and HLA in healthy donors. 13 Jbeta primers and 60 Vbeta primers were used for the PCR. Measured with immunoSEQ multiplex PCR; TCRdb has only the in-frame clones, and not every one. The table has fewer than 250,000 clones, 70% to 75% seen once. The sequenced material came from PBMCs. The receptor set was obtained from a woman in her twenties or thirties in good health and CMV-seropositive.

Comment on this clone: One end of the junction is discordant with germline, which a read error may explain. V and J are TRBV7-9 and TRBJ2-6, with D possibly matching TRBD1 (6 bases). CDR1 and CDR2 (germline): SEHNR, FQNEAQ (reference sequence). The length of the CDR3 is 17 residues. CDR3 nucleotide sequence: TGTTCCAGCAGCTTGGACAGCTCGTTGTCCGGGGCCAACGTCCTGACTTTC. This sequence encodes CSSSLDSSLSGANVLTF.

As to this clone: At the DNA level, this CDR3 is encoded by other sequences in the same sample as well. This chain joins TRBV5-1 and TRBJ2-5; 7 nucleotides line up with TRBD1. The CDR3 has 14 residues. CDR1 SGHRS and CDR2 YFSETQ come from the germline V gene. V gave up 4 bases and J gave up 4 bases; unmatched junction bases: 7. The CDR3 sequence: CASSRQGLRETQYF. The CDR3 nucleotides read TGCGCCAGCAGCCGACAGGGCCTTAGAGAGACCCAGTACTTC. Filled out from reference TRBV5-1 and TRBJ2-5, the complete variable domain reads KAGVTQTPRYLIKTRGQQVTLSCSPISGHRSVSWYQQTPGQGLQFLFEYFSETQRNKGNFPGRFSGRQFSNSRSEMNVSTLELGDSALYLCASSRQGLRETQYFGPGTRLLVL.

This clone has a single count. This sequence joins TRBV6-5 and TRBJ1-2; D uncertain. The length of the CDR3 is 15 residues. The V end was cut by 4 bases, the J end by 2 bases, with 14 bases between. Germline assignment: CDR1 MNHEY and CDR2 SVGAGI. CDR3 amino acids: CASSSNIPANYGYTF. As DNA, the CDR3 is TGTGCCAGCAGTTCTAATATCCCAGCGAACTATGGCTACACCTTC.

This sequence joins TRBV27 and TRBJ2-2; 7 bases are a match to TRBD1. The CDR3 spans 14 residues. The germline V gene has CDR1 MNHEY and CDR2 SMNVEV (reference sequence). V dropped 5 bases and J dropped 4; count of bases not matched to a gene: 4. The chain's CDR3 is CASSKGARTGELFF. CDR3 nucleotide sequence: TGTGCCAGCAGTAAGGGGGCACGCACCGGGGAGCTGTTTTTT.

The chain joins TRBV28 to TRBJ1-6; 7 nucleotides align to TRBD1. This CDR3 is built from 13 residues. The trim removed 6 bases at V and 13 bases at J, leaving 9 bases unmatched. Germline lookup yields CDR1 MDHEN and CDR2 SYDVKM. CDR3 in amino acids: CASSAGGYAPLHF. CDR3 in DNA: TGTGCCAGCAGCGCAGGGGGATATGCTCCCCTCCACTTT.

This clone was detected a few times. This sequence joins TRBV18 and TRBJ1-5, with 10 bases lining up with TRBD1. The CDR3 is 16 amino acids. CDR1 KGHSH and CDR2 LQKENI come from the germline V gene. After removal of 4 bases from V and 7 bases from J, the junction contained 10 bases not matched to a gene. CDR3 in DNA: TGTGCCAGCTCACTCGTAGGGACAGGGGTCCAGCAGCCCCAGCATTTT. Translation: CASSLVGTGVQQPQHF.

This clone was detected a few times. The rearrangement uses TRBV4-2 and TRBJ2-7, with 8 bases that match TRBD1. Germline V gene data show CDR1 as LGHNA and CDR2 as YNFKEQ. Trimming took 2 bases from V and 4 from J; bases not matched to a gene: 4. CDR3 size: 14 residues. CDR3 protein: CASSQLQGVYEQYF. The CDR3 DNA reads as TGTGCCAGCAGCCAACTACAGGGGGTATACGAGCAGTACTTC.

CDR3 amino acids: CASSYGQGTTEAFF. For the CDR3, the DNA is TGTGCCAGCAGCTATGGACAGGGTACCACTGAAGCTTTCTTT. The genes are TRBV6-5 and TRBJ1-1; 8 bases are a match to TRBD1. V lost 6 bases, J lost 4 bases, and 7 bases stayed unmatched. Germline V gene lookup returns CDR1 MNHEY and CDR2 SVGAGI. The CDR3 sequence is 14 residues long.

The chain couples TRBV14 to TRBJ2-7; 7 positions agree with TRBD1. V gave up 10 bases and J gave up 2 bases; unmatched junction bases: 20. Per the germline V gene, CDR1 is SGHDN and CDR2 is FVKESK. CDR3 size: 17 residues. CDR3 in amino acids: CAKEGKYHRGTPYEQYF. Here the CDR3 DNA reads TGTGCCAAGGAAGGGAAGTATCACAGGGGTACTCCCTACGAGCAGTACTTC.

V gene TRBV7-9 combines with J gene TRBJ1-5; TRBD1 matches 9 bases. Looked up from germline, CDR1 is SEHNR and CDR2 is FQNEAQ (reference sequence). The V segment lost 5 bases and the J segment 5 bases; nucleotides outside the gene matches: 4. This CDR3 comprises 14 residues. In nucleotides, the CDR3 is TGTGCCAGCAGCACAAACAGGGGGCATCAGCCCCAGCATTTT. It codes for CASSTNRGHQPQHF.

This clone appeared once. CDR3 nucleotide sequence: TGCGCCAGCAGTGAGTGGGGACAGGGGACGGATGAGCAGTTCTTC. Its translation is CASSEWGQGTDEQFF. The V gene is TRBV10-1, the J gene TRBJ2-1, with 10 bases lining up with TRBD1. V lost 1 base, J lost 8 bases, and 5 bases stayed unmatched. The CDR3 consists of 15 residues. In germline, CDR1 is WNHNN, CDR2 SYGVQD (reference sequence).

The chain has TRBV10-3 and TRBJ1-5; 7 bases line up with TRBD1. The CDR3 is made up of 14 amino acids. V was pared by 0 bases and J by 6 bases, with 2 bases of the junction left unmatched. Looked up from germline, CDR1 is ENHRY and CDR2 is SYGVKD. CDR3 coding DNA: TGTGCCATCAGTGAGTCGACAGGGACTCAGCCCCAGCATTTT. Encoded protein: CAISESTGTQPQHF.

The chain combines TRBV7-2 with TRBJ2-7, with D possibly matching TRBD1 (5 bases). The CDR3 sequence is 12 residues long. Germline V gene lookup returns CDR1 SGHTA and CDR2 FQGNSA. With 5 bases removed from V and 5 bases from J, the gap between germline ends came to 10 bases. As DNA, the CDR3 is TGTGCCAGCAGCCACCCAGGGAACGAGCAGTACTTC. Protein: CASSHPGNEQYF.

The chain's CDR3 is CASSFGRGQAGYTF. The CDR3 region has the DNA TGTGCCAGCAGTTTCGGCAGGGGGCAGGCTGGCTACACCTTC. The rearrangement joins TRBV6-1 to TRBJ1-2; 8 bases are a match to TRBD1. The germline CDR1 and CDR2 sequences are MNHNS and SASEGT. Unmatched junction bases numbered 9, after V lost 5 bases and J lost 7 bases. This CDR3 is built from 14 residues.

This rearrangement joins TRBV4-1 to TRBJ1-1; tentative D call: TRBD1 (5 bases). V lost 4 bases to trimming and J lost 5 bases, with 14 bases between them. The germline gives CDR1 MGHRA, CDR2 YSYEKL. This CDR3 is 14 amino acids long. The DNA of the CDR3 is TGCGCCAGCAGCCCTTTCGTAGGGGCTACTGAAGCTTTCTTT. Its protein is CASSPFVGATEAFF.

This CDR3 reads CASSPRALNTEAFF. CDR3 DNA sequence: TGTGCCAGCAGCCCCAGGGCGTTGAACACTGAAGCTTTCTTT. This chain links TRBV11-1 with TRBJ1-1; tentatively, D is TRBD1 (5 bases). Per the germline V gene, CDR1 is SGHAT and CDR2 is FQDESV (reference sequence). The CDR3 loop spans 14 amino acids. The V and J ends lost 5 bases and 0 bases respectively, with 10 bases between them.

This rearrangement joins TRBV5-1 to TRBJ1-4; D is possibly TRBD1 (6 bases). The CDR3 loop spans 15 amino acids. In germline, CDR1 is SGHRS, CDR2 YFSETQ. Deletions cut 0 bases from V and 0 bases from J, with 6 bases between. The CDR3 coding sequence is TGCGCCAGCAGCTTGGAGGGGGCAACTAATGAAAAACTGTTTTTT. It encodes CASSLEGATNEKLFF. Full variable domain (missing parts from reference TRBV5-1 and TRBJ1-4): KAGVTQTPRYLIKTRGQQVTLSCSPISGHRSVSWYQQTPGQGLQFLFEYFSETQRNKGNFPGRFSGRQFSNSRSEMNVSTLELGDSALYLCASSLEGATNEKLFFGSGTQLSVL.

The rearrangement links TRBV7-9 to TRBJ1-4; 9 bases fit TRBD1. The germline V gene encodes CDR1 SEHNR and CDR2 FQNEAQ (reference sequence). This CDR3 is built from 14 residues. V lost 5 bases, J lost 11 bases, and 9 bases stayed unmatched. CDR3 sequence (DNA): TGTGCCAGCAGCCTGGGACAGGGTAACGGCAAACTGTTTTTT. Translating gives CASSLGQGNGKLFF.